The rows below give T cell receptor beta chains drawn from one sample of a study of neurological immune-mediated disorders. TCRdb recomputed calls from the 5' RACE reads with MiXCR, one row per CDR3 protein. This table has approximately 53,000 distinct CDR3 sequences, 9% to 10% appearing once. Input material: PBMCs. The receptors were sampled from a woman aged 40 to 50 in good health. The CDR3 runs from the conserved cysteine through the conserved F or W. D genes are given only for firm matches. Some rows have no size entry. The others give once, few or many, or a class for an expanded clone.

size	V	D	J	DNA	CDR3
.	TRBV30	TRBD1	TRBJ1-5	TGTGCCTGGCAGGGGGCTACGGGTCAGCCCCAGCATTTT	CAWQGATGQPQHF
many	TRBV5-6	.	TRBJ2-4	TGTGCCAGCAGCAAGGGTCTTATAGCCAAAAACATTCAGTACTTC	CASSKGLIAKNIQYF
many	TRBV6-2/TRBV6-3	.	TRBJ1-1	TGTGCCAGCAGTGAGCACCTAGGCGGGGACACTGAAGCTTTCTTT	CASSEHLGGDTEAFF
.	TRBV3-1	.	TRBJ2-5	TGTGCCAGCAGCCAAAGGGAAGAGACCCAGTACTTC	CASSQREETQYF
few	TRBV7-2	TRBD1	TRBJ1-3	TGTGCCAGCAGCTTGGGACAGGCGAACTCTGGAAACACCATATATTTT	CASSLGQANSGNTIYF
many	TRBV18	.	TRBJ2-7	TGTGCCAGCTCACCCGAAAGAGGGAACTCCTACGAGCAGTACTTC	CASSPERGNSYEQYF
many	TRBV6-5	.	TRBJ2-7	TGTGCCAGCAGCAAAAGGACTGGACCAAGCTCCTACGAGCAGTACTTC	CASSKRTGPSSYEQYF
many	TRBV20-1	.	TRBJ2-3	TGCAGTGCTAGCGACCGCACAGATACGCAGTATTTT	CSASDRTDTQYF
few	TRBV4-3	TRBD2	TRBJ2-7	TGCGCCAGCAGCCAAGATAAGCTAGCGGGCGCCGTAGGCTACGAGCAGTACTTC	CASSQDKLAGAVGYEQYF
few	TRBV6-2/TRBV6-3	TRBD1	TRBJ2-1	TGTGCCAGCAGTCCCGGGGACAGGGGTTACAATGAGCAGTTCTTC	CASSPGDRGYNEQFF
many	TRBV6-2/TRBV6-3	TRBD1	TRBJ2-7	TGTGCCAGCAGGGGCCGGGACAGCTCCTACGAGCAGTACTTC	CASRGRDSSYEQYF
many	TRBV12-3/TRBV12-4	.	TRBJ1-1	TGTGCCAGCAGTAGATTTTCGGGCACTGAAGCTTTCTTT	CASSRFSGTEAFF
many	TRBV5-1	.	TRBJ1-6	TGCGCCAGCAGCCGAATTGACAGAGGCAATTCACCCCTCCACTTT	CASSRIDRGNSPLHF
many	TRBV5-1	.	TRBJ2-1	TGCGCCAGCAGCTCCTACAGGGAGTACAATGAGCAGTTCTTC	CASSSYREYNEQFF
many	TRBV7-8	.	TRBJ1-5	TGTGCCAGCAGCCGCTCCCGAGCCGGAGGTCAGCCCCAGCATTTT	CASSRSRAGGQPQHF
.	TRBV5-6	.	TRBJ2-7	TGTGCCAGCAGCTTAACAGGGAACGACGAGCAGTACTTC	CASSLTGNDEQYF
many	TRBV7-2	.	TRBJ1-1	TGTGCCAGCAGCCCTAGGACCGTAAACACTGAAGCTTTCTTT	CASSPRTVNTEAFF
.	TRBV5-1	.	TRBJ1-1	TGCGCCAGCAGCTGGGAGGTCTTATCGACTGAAGCTTTCTTT	CASSWEVLSTEAFF
many	TRBV20-1	TRBD1	TRBJ1-2	TGCAGTGCTAGGGACCCGCGACAGGGTGTCTTTACCTTC	CSARDPRQGVFTF
.	TRBV25-1	.	TRBJ2-1	TGTGCCAGCAGTGAATTATGGTGGGGCTCCTACAATGAGCAGTTCTTC	CASSELWWGSYNEQFF
many	TRBV7-3	TRBD2	TRBJ2-1	TGTGCCAGCAGCCCTTTGACTAGCGGGAGTACTGTGAATGAGCAGTTCTTC	CASSPLTSGSTVNEQFF
many	TRBV20-1	.	TRBJ1-3	TGCAGTGCTAGAGTAGAAAACCTTTTCTCTGGAAACACCATATATTTT	CSARVENLFSGNTIYF
many	TRBV20-1	.	TRBJ1-5	TGCAGTGCTAGCAAGAGGACCCATGGCAATCAGCCCCAGCATTTT	CSASKRTHGNQPQHF
many	TRBV12-3/TRBV12-4	TRBD1	TRBJ1-6	TGTGCCAGCAGTGACGGACAGGGCCGGTATAATTCACCCCTCCACTTT	CASSDGQGRYNSPLHF
many	TRBV7-9	TRBD1	TRBJ1-2	TGTGCCAGCAGCCACCATCGACAGGGGGCCGACTATGGCTACACCTTC	CASSHHRQGADYGYTF
medium-sized	TRBV7-2	.	TRBJ2-1	TGTGCCAGCAGCGTCCTCAGGGGTCATGAGCAGTTCTTC	CASSVLRGHEQFF
many	TRBV18	.	TRBJ1-1	TGTGCCAGCTCACGCTGGGACACTGAAGCTTTCTTT	CASSRWDTEAFF
many	TRBV20-1	TRBD2	TRBJ2-1	TGCAGTGCTAGTATAGCGGGGGGACTCAGTGAGCAGTTCTTC	CSASIAGGLSEQFF
many	TRBV7-3	.	TRBJ1-1	TGTGCCAGCAGCTTATCTCCGATGACTGAAGCTTTCTTT	CASSLSPMTEAFF